This TCR beta chain was observed in a study of T cell responses to AZD1222 COVID-19 vaccine. Overall study context: Second-dose intervals of approximately 4 or approximately 12 weeks were pooled. General study points: Repertoires were sampled only after the peak T cell response. Donor demographics were predominantly white British with a female majority; clonal diversity may be underestimated. Unmutated variant regions are reportedly targeted by nearly half of spike-specific TCRs.

Trimming removed 4 bases from V and 4 bases from J, with 16 bases in between. This CDR3 is 16 amino acids long. Germline V lookup: CDR1 LNHDA, CDR2 SQIVND (reference sequence). Comment on this clone: What it binds is not known.

Repertoires were generated with immunoSEQ multiplex PCR, while TCRdb's copy carries only in-frame clones and drops some. The sample has about 140,000 clones, 80% to 90% seen once. The starting material was peripheral blood, obtained on day 0 of AZD1222 vaccination. V and J are TRBV19 and TRBJ1-4; unclear D gene. This TCR was recovered from an adult in good health. The CDR3 sequence is CASSKGSGKGNEKLFF. The CDR3 nucleotides read TGTGCCAGTAGTAAGGGATCGGGGAAGGGTAATGAAAAACTGTTTTTT. The full variable domain, completed using reference TRBV19 and TRBJ1-4, is DGGITQSPKYLFRKEGQNVTLSCEQNLNHDAMYWYRQDPGQGLRLIYYSQIVNDFQKGDIAEGYSVSREKKESFPLTVTSAQKNPTAFYLCASSKGSGKGNEKLFFGSGTQLSVL.